A selection of T cell receptor beta chains follows, all from one sample in a study of low-dose radiotherapy and immunotherapy resistance in tumors. TCRdb ran MiXCR on the reads and lists one entry per CDR3 protein. The data contain 95,000 to 100,000 distinct CDR3 sequences, around 21% of them singletons. The sample in question was PBMCs, obtained after low-dose radiotherapy plus immunotherapy. The origin of the receptors is a male donor with prostate cancer. Each CDR3 is given with its conserved first and last residue. The order of the fields is clone size, J gene, D gene, V gene, CDR3 protein, CDR3 DNA. D genes are given only for firm matches. The listing skips clone size in some rows; elsewhere it reads once, few, many or a size class.

abundance: many; j_gene: TRBJ1-6; d_gene: -; v_gene: TRBV19; CDR3aa: CATAAGGGSPLHF; CDR3nt: TGTGCCACCGCGGCGGGAGGAGGTTCACCCCTCCACTTT
abundance: many; j_gene: TRBJ1-5; d_gene: -; v_gene: TRBV10-2; CDR3aa: CASSEASEVQPQHF; CDR3nt: TGCGCCAGCAGTGAGGCCAGTGAGGTGCAGCCCCAGCATTTT
abundance: many; j_gene: TRBJ2-2; d_gene: TRBD1; v_gene: TRBV7-6; CDR3aa: CASSAGTDANTGELFF; CDR3nt: TGTGCCAGCAGCGCCGGGACAGATGCGAACACCGGGGAGCTGTTTTTT
abundance: many; j_gene: TRBJ2-3; d_gene: -; v_gene: TRBV6-2/TRBV6-3; CDR3aa: CASSSSTMADTQYF; CDR3nt: TGTGCCAGCAGTTCTAGCACCATGGCAGATACGCAGTATTTT
abundance: many; j_gene: TRBJ2-6; d_gene: -; v_gene: TRBV14; CDR3aa: CASSRLGSGANVLTF; CDR3nt: TGTGCCAGCAGCCGTTTGGGGTCCGGGGCCAACGTCCTGACTTTC
abundance: many; j_gene: TRBJ1-5; d_gene: -; v_gene: TRBV10-3; CDR3aa: CAISNSNQPQHF; CDR3nt: TGTGCCATCAGCAATAGCAATCAGCCCCAGCATTTT
abundance: many; j_gene: TRBJ2-5; d_gene: -; v_gene: TRBV4-2; CDR3aa: CASSQDVGQETQYF; CDR3nt: TGTGCCAGCAGCCAAGATGTGGGGCAAGAGACCCAGTACTTC
abundance: -; j_gene: TRBJ2-5; d_gene: -; v_gene: TRBV12-3/TRBV12-4; CDR3aa: CASSVGFQETQYF; CDR3nt: TGTGCCAGCAGTGTCGGATTCCAAGAGACCCAGTACTTC
abundance: many; j_gene: TRBJ2-3; d_gene: -; v_gene: TRBV5-1; CDR3aa: CASSLSSGGATDTQYF; CDR3nt: TGCGCCAGCAGCTTGAGCTCGGGGGGCGCCACAGATACGCAGTATTTT
abundance: many; j_gene: TRBJ2-5; d_gene: TRBD2; v_gene: TRBV2; CDR3aa: CASSRTSGGSGETQYF; CDR3nt: TGTGCCAGCAGTCGGACTAGCGGGGGATCGGGGGAGACCCAGTACTTC
abundance: many; j_gene: TRBJ2-1; d_gene: TRBD2; v_gene: TRBV15; CDR3aa: CATSRVGGSINEQFF; CDR3nt: TGTGCCACCAGCAGAGTGGGGGGGTCGATCAATGAGCAGTTCTTC
abundance: many; j_gene: TRBJ2-2; d_gene: -; v_gene: TRBV7-3; CDR3aa: CASSFSARNTGELFF; CDR3nt: TGTGCCAGCAGCTTTTCGGCGCGGAACACCGGGGAGCTGTTTTTT
abundance: many; j_gene: TRBJ1-1; d_gene: -; v_gene: TRBV6-5; CDR3aa: CASSLPPPSEAFF; CDR3nt: TGTGCCAGCAGCCTCCCCCCCCCCAGTGAAGCTTTCTTT
abundance: many; j_gene: TRBJ1-4; d_gene: -; v_gene: TRBV20-1; CDR3aa: CSANEKTVWGHEKLFF; CDR3nt: TGCAGTGCCAACGAAAAGACAGTATGGGGCCATGAAAAACTGTTTTTT
abundance: many; j_gene: TRBJ1-5; d_gene: -; v_gene: TRBV12-3/TRBV12-4; CDR3aa: CASRPRAGEPQHF; CDR3nt: TGTGCCAGCAGACCTAGGGCAGGCGAGCCCCAGCATTTT
abundance: -; j_gene: TRBJ2-7; d_gene: TRBD1; v_gene: TRBV28; CDR3aa: CASSFHDRDYEQYF; CDR3nt: TGTGCCAGCAGTTTTCACGACAGGGACTACGAGCAGTACTTC
abundance: many; j_gene: TRBJ2-5; d_gene: -; v_gene: TRBV20-1; CDR3aa: CSARVPGLRETQYF; CDR3nt: TGCAGTGCTAGAGTCCCGGGGTTGCGGGAGACCCAGTACTTC
abundance: many; j_gene: TRBJ2-1; d_gene: TRBD1; v_gene: TRBV12-3/TRBV12-4; CDR3aa: CASSQDRGSLDEQFF; CDR3nt: TGTGCCAGCAGTCAGGACAGGGGGTCCCTAGATGAGCAGTTCTTC
abundance: many; j_gene: TRBJ2-4; d_gene: TRBD2; v_gene: TRBV5-1; CDR3aa: CASSPSRLAGGRDIQYF; CDR3nt: TGCGCCAGCAGCCCAAGCAGACTAGCGGGGGGCCGGGACATTCAGTACTTC
abundance: many; j_gene: TRBJ2-5; d_gene: TRBD1; v_gene: TRBV9; CDR3aa: CASSDGTGAMTQYF; CDR3nt: TGTGCCAGCAGCGACGGGACAGGGGCGATGACCCAGTACTTC
abundance: few; j_gene: TRBJ2-3; d_gene: -; v_gene: TRBV9; CDR3aa: CASSVSLGAESTDTQYF; CDR3nt: TGTGCCAGCAGCGTGTCCCTAGGCGCGGAAAGCACAGATACGCAGTATTTT
abundance: many; j_gene: TRBJ2-7; d_gene: TRBD2; v_gene: TRBV12-3/TRBV12-4; CDR3aa: CASTTTSGDYEQYF; CDR3nt: TGTGCCAGCACTACGACTAGCGGGGACTACGAGCAGTACTTC
abundance: many; j_gene: TRBJ2-6; d_gene: TRBD1; v_gene: TRBV5-5; CDR3aa: CASSSSGTGDSGANVLTF; CDR3nt: TGTGCCAGCAGTTCTTCCGGGACAGGGGACTCCGGGGCCAACGTCCTGACTTTC
abundance: many; j_gene: TRBJ2-6; d_gene: -; v_gene: TRBV7-3; CDR3aa: CASSSLPGRGANVLTF; CDR3nt: TGTGCCAGCAGCTCCCTCCCAGGGAGGGGGGCCAACGTCCTGACTTTC
abundance: many; j_gene: TRBJ2-7; d_gene: -; v_gene: TRBV5-1; CDR3aa: CASSRGGSYEQYF; CDR3nt: TGCGCCAGCAGCCGGGGCGGTTCCTACGAGCAGTACTTC
abundance: once; j_gene: TRBJ2-1; d_gene: TRBD1; v_gene: TRBV11-1; CDR3aa: CASSSPGQGANEQFF; CDR3nt: TGTGCCAGCAGTTCGCCGGGACAGGGGGCTAATGAGCAGTTCTTC